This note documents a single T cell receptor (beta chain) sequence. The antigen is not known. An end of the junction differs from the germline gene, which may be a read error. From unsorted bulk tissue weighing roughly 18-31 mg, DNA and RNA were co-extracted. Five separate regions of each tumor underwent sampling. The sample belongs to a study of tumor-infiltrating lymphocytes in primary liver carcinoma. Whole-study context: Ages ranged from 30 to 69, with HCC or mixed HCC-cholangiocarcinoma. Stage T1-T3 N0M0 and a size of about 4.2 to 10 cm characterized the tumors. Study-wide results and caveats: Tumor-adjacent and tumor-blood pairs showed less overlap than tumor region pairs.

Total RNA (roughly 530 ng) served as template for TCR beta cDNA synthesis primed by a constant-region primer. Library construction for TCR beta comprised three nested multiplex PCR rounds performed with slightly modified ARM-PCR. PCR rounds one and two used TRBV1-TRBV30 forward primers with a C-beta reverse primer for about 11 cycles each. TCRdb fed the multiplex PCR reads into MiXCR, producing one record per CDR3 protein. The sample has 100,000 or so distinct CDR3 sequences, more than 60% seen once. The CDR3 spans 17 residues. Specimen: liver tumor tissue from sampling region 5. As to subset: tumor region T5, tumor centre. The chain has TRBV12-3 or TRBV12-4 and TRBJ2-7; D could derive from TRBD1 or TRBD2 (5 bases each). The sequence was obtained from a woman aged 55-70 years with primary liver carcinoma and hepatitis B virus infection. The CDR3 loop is CASSSDGGRARYYAQYF. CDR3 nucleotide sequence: TGTGCCAGCAGTTCCGACGGAGGCAGGGCCCGTTACTACGCGCAGTACTTC.